One sample yielded the 25 T cell receptor beta chains listed below, sequenced in a study of blood T cell repertoires in COVID-19 (dated by TCRdb to about 2020). Library preparation was by the immunoSEQ multiplex PCR assay. Drawn from immuneACCESS, this table holds only the in-frame rearrangements with V and J called that TCRdb kept. Clones are partly lost; checked studies trace under half to an unresolved V gene and leave the rest unexplained. The sample table holds roughly 300,000 clones, of which under 90% were seen once. The ten largest clones add up to around 2.9% of the sample. Sequencing input: peripheral blood. The receptors stem from a woman aged 60 to 75 with active or convalescent COVID-19.

The CDR3 protein is CATRSGYYTGELFF. The CDR3 coding sequence is TGTGCCACAAGGAGCGGGTACTACACCGGGGAGCTGTTTTTT. The chain employs TRBV6-5 and TRBJ2-2; D is perhaps TRBD2 (6 bases). This CDR3 comprises 14 residues. Germline values: CDR1 MNHEY, CDR2 SVGAGI. Trimming took 10 bases from V and 3 from J, leaving 15 bases between them.

The chain has TRBV2 and TRBJ1-2; possible D gene TRBD1, 6 bases. Germline CDR1 reads SNHLY; CDR2 reads FYNNEI. The V end was cut by 3 bases, the J end by 7 bases, with 18 bases between. This CDR3 is 15 amino acids long. In DNA form, the CDR3 reads TGTGCCAGCAGTGAGGGTGGGACAATTACGGGTGGCTACACCTTC. It codes for CASSEGGTITGGYTF.

This clone was found a few times. The J gene is TRBJ2-7, the V gene TRBV19, with TRBD2 matching over 8 bases. This CDR3 spans 15 amino acids. Losses at the gene ends were 4 bases for V and 3 bases for J; bases not matched to a gene: 8. In germline, CDR1 is LNHDA, CDR2 SQIVND (reference sequence). The CDR3 region has the DNA TGTGCCAGTAGTAATGGATTAGCGGGGCTCTACGAGCAGTACTTC. Its protein is CASSNGLAGLYEQYF.

The V call is TRBV7-2, the J call TRBJ2-1; 7 bases line up with TRBD2. CDR1 is SGHTA and CDR2 is FQGNSA in the germline V gene. The CDR3 runs to 14 residues. V was pared by 1 base and J by 7 bases, with 4 bases of the junction left unmatched. This CDR3 is CASSLDGGGNEQFF. The CDR3 DNA is TGTGCCAGCAGCTTAGACGGGGGAGGGAATGAGCAGTTCTTC.

V gene TRBV24-1 combines with J gene TRBJ2-1; D perhaps matches TRBD2 (6 bases). V was clipped by 9 bases and J by 8 bases, with 22 bases between them. This CDR3 has 15 amino acids. The germline gives CDR1 KGHDR, CDR2 SFDVKD. The CDR3, as DNA: TGTGCCACCTCAGAAGGGGCAGGGAGGTTAGATGAGCAGTTCTTC. Translating gives CATSEGAGRLDEQFF.

The chain combines TRBV14 with TRBJ2-7, with D possibly matching TRBD2 (5 bases). CDR1 and CDR2 from the germline V gene are SGHDN and FVKESK. Trimming took off 1 base at V and 7 bases at J, with 8 bases between the two ends. The length of the CDR3 is 12 residues. This CDR3 is CASSQVRREQYF. The CDR3 coding sequence is TGTGCCAGCAGCCAAGTAAGGAGGGAGCAGTACTTC.

Only a few counts were recorded for this clone. The V and J genes are TRBV7-9 and TRBJ1-5; D perhaps matches TRBD1 (5 bases). Germline V gene data show CDR1 as SEHNR and CDR2 as FQNEAQ (reference sequence). The V end lost 6 bases, the J end lost 3 bases, and 12 bases lay between the germline ends. The CDR3 length is 14 residues. CDR3 coding DNA: TGTGCCAGCAGTAAACTACAGGTCAATCAGCCCCAGCATTTT. Translation: CASSKLQVNQPQHF.

The chain joins TRBV2 to TRBJ1-2; TRBD1 aligns across 9 bases. With V trimmed by 8 bases and J by 2 bases, 9 bases remained unmatched. The length of the CDR3 is 15 residues. CDR1 and CDR2 (germline): SNHLY, FYNNEI. The CDR3 reads CASHPRTGENYGYTF. CDR3 bases: TGTGCCAGCCATCCTAGGACAGGGGAAAACTATGGCTACACCTTC. The whole variable domain, remainder taken from reference TRBV2 and TRBJ1-2, is EPEVTQTPSHQVTQMGQEVILRCVPISNHLYFYWYRQILGQKVEFLVSFYNNEISEKSEIFDDQFSVERPDGSNFTLKIRSTKLEDSAMYFCASHPRTGENYGYTFGSGTRLTVV.

The CDR3 DNA is TGTGCCAGCAGTTGGAGCGGGGGGGAGACAGATACGCAGTATTTT. The encoded protein is CASSWSGGETDTQYF. The V call is TRBV6-5, the J call TRBJ2-3, with 10 bases fitting TRBD2. V lost 4 bases, J lost 3 bases, and 4 bases stayed unmatched. This CDR3 contains 15 residues. Germline CDR1 MNHEY, CDR2 SVGAGI.

The rearrangement joins TRBV2 to TRBJ2-1; D might be TRBD2 (6 bases). The germline gives CDR1 SNHLY, CDR2 FYNNEI. V lost 3 bases, J lost 7 bases, and 25 bases lay in between. There are 18 residues in the CDR3. The CDR3 sequence is CASSDRTFSSGVLNEQFF. DNA for the CDR3: TGTGCCAGCAGTGACCGGACATTCTCGTCGGGAGTGTTGAATGAGCAGTTCTTC.

This clone was counted once. This chain links TRBV5-5 with TRBJ2-1; 9 nucleotides line up with TRBD1. After removal of 2 bases from V and 6 bases from J, the junction contained 9 bases not matched to a gene. The germline V gene encodes CDR1 SGHKS and CDR2 YYEKEE (reference sequence). The CDR3 is 16 amino acids. CDR3 sequence: CASSLRVGTGTNEQFF. CDR3 in DNA: TGTGCCAGCAGCTTACGGGTAGGGACAGGGACCAATGAGCAGTTCTTC.

The V and J genes are TRBV19 and TRBJ1-6; 9 bases align to TRBD1. Trimming at V came to 4 bases and at J to 7 bases, leaving 8 bases not matched to a gene. This CDR3 spans 16 amino acids. Germline V gene sequence: CDR1 LNHDA, CDR2 SQIVND (reference sequence). CDR3 sequence reads: CASSNQGQGHNSPLHF. The CDR3 DNA sequence: TGTGCCAGTAGTAACCAGGGACAGGGTCACAATTCACCCCTCCACTTT.

The chain couples TRBV6-5 to TRBJ2-3, with 9 positions matching TRBD2. CDR1 MNHEY and CDR2 SVGAGI come from the germline V gene. This CDR3 is 14 amino acids long. The V segment lost 6 bases and the J segment 0 bases; nucleotides outside the gene matches: 1. The CDR3, as DNA: TGTGCCAGCAGAGCGGGGGGCAGCACAGATACGCAGTATTTT. Translating it yields CASRAGGSTDTQYF.

CDR3 in amino acids: CASSQDRAYSSYEQYF. CDR3 DNA sequence: TGCGCCAGCAGCCAAGACAGGGCATACAGCTCCTACGAGCAGTACTTC. The chain employs TRBV4-3 and TRBJ2-7; D may be TRBD1 (5 bases). Trimming stripped 0 bases from V and 0 bases from J, with 12 bases between. There are 16 residues in the CDR3. Germline lookup yields CDR1 LGHNA and CDR2 YSLEER.

The chain uses TRBV6-5 and TRBJ1-2; 9 nucleotides agree with TRBD1. Germline-derived CDR1 and CDR2 are MNHEY and SVGAGI. CDR3 length: 14 residues. V trimming: 6 bases; J trimming: 4 bases; junction bases outside the gene matches: 6. This CDR3 reads CASSPGQGFYGYTF. The DNA for the CDR3 is TGTGCCAGCAGCCCGGGACAGGGCTTCTATGGCTACACCTTC.

This clone was picked up one time. The rearrangement uses TRBV28 and TRBJ1-4; D ambiguous. Trimming left V 5 bases short and J 0 bases short, with 10 bases between. CDR1 and CDR2 from the germline V gene are MDHEN and SYDVKM. This CDR3 comprises 15 residues. The CDR3, as DNA: TGTGCCAGCAGTGCCTTTCACTCAACTAATGAAAAACTGTTTTTT. Amino acid sequence: CASSAFHSTNEKLFF. The full variable domain, its missing parts supplied by reference TRBV28 and TRBJ1-4, is DVKVTQSSRYLVKRTGEKVFLECVQDMDHENMFWYRQDPGLGLRLIYFSYDVKMKEKGDIPEGYSVSREKKERFSLILESASTNQTSMYLCASSAFHSTNEKLFFGSGTQLSVL.

This chain links TRBV2 with TRBJ1-2; TRBD1 is a possible D gene (5 bases). V gave up 2 bases and J gave up 4 bases, with 11 bases separating them. The CDR3 covers 14 residues. Per the germline V gene, CDR1 is SNHLY and CDR2 is FYNNEI. For the CDR3, the DNA is TGTGCCAGCAGTGAATCGGGGGAAGGCTATGGCTACACCTTC. It yields the protein CASSESGEGYGYTF. Full variable domain (outside the CDR3, taken from reference TRBV2 and TRBJ1-2): EPEVTQTPSHQVTQMGQEVILRCVPISNHLYFYWYRQILGQKVEFLVSFYNNEISEKSEIFDDQFSVERPDGSNFTLKIRSTKLEDSAMYFCASSESGEGYGYTFGSGTRLTVV.

The V call is TRBV19, the J call TRBJ2-5, with a weak D call TRBD2 (5 bases). CDR3 length: 15 amino acids. V was pared by 0 bases and J by 4 bases, with 12 bases between. Germline V gene sequence: CDR1 LNHDA, CDR2 SQIVND (reference sequence). The CDR3 loop reads CASSIDPRGLETQYF. The CDR3 nucleotides read TGTGCCAGTAGTATAGATCCCCGGGGTTTAGAGACCCAGTACTTC.

The V and J genes are TRBV24-1 and TRBJ2-1; TRBD2 is a possible D gene (6 bases). V gave up 5 bases and J gave up 8 bases, with 18 bases separating them. CDR3 length: 15 residues. Germline assignment: CDR1 KGHDR and CDR2 SFDVKD. Here the CDR3 reads CATSAGGVEGYEQFF. As DNA, the CDR3 is TGTGCCACCAGTGCGGGCGGGGTCGAGGGGTATGAGCAGTTCTTC.

This clone was counted a single time. The genes are TRBV6-2 or TRBV6-3 and TRBJ2-5; D uncertain. CDR3 size: 11 residues. The V end was cut by 6 bases, the J end by 7 bases, with 9 bases between. The germline CDR1 and CDR2 sequences are MNHEY and SVGEGT. The CDR3 region is CASSRPGTQYF. CDR3 sequence (DNA): TGTGCCAGCAGCCGCCCGGGGACCCAGTACTTC.

This clone was counted only a few times. V is TRBV2 and J is TRBJ1-2, with D perhaps matching TRBD1 (5 bases). CDR1 SNHLY and CDR2 FYNNEI come from the germline V gene. V lost 8 bases and J lost 5, with 12 bases in between. The length of the CDR3 is 12 residues. CDR3 in amino acids: CASVGGGYGYTF. CDR3 nucleotide sequence: TGTGCCAGCGTGGGGGGAGGTTATGGCTACACCTTC.

The chain has TRBV6-6 and TRBJ1-2; 9 nucleotides line up with TRBD1. The ends lost 0 bases at V and 4 bases at J; junction bases unmatched: 3. This CDR3 contains 15 residues. CDR1 and CDR2 (germline): MNHNY, SVGAGI (reference sequence). CDR3 nucleotides: TGTGCCAGCAGTTACTCGGGACAGGGAACCTATGGCTACACCTTC. Protein: CASSYSGQGTYGYTF.

This chain uses TRBV19 with TRBJ1-4, with 7 positions matching TRBD1. V gave up 5 bases and J gave up 6 bases; unmatched junction bases: 9. The CDR3 is made up of 15 amino acids. Germline CDR1 reads LNHDA; CDR2 reads SQIVND (reference sequence). The CDR3 spells CASSADREVDEKLFF. The CDR3 DNA sequence: TGTGCCAGTAGTGCCGACAGGGAGGTGGATGAAAAACTGTTTTTT.

The chain is built from TRBV4-1 and TRBJ1-1, with 8 nucleotides matching TRBD1. This CDR3 has 14 residues. The germline CDR1 and CDR2 sequences are MGHRA and YSYEKL. Unmatched junction bases numbered 5, after V lost 4 bases and J lost 4 bases. Here the CDR3 DNA reads TGCGCCAGCAGCCCTTCGACAGGGGTCACTGAAGCTTTCTTT. Translating gives CASSPSTGVTEAFF.

This sequence joins TRBV7-3 and TRBJ2-3, with 9 bases matching TRBD2. The junction had 7 bases not matched to a gene; V was cut back by 2 bases and J by 4 bases. CDR3 length: 16 residues. Germline CDR1 is SGHTA and CDR2 is FQGTGA. The CDR3 coding sequence is TGTGCCAGCAGCTTAGCGGGGGGGCCCTTTCCAGATACGCAGTATTTT. Translation: CASSLAGGPFPDTQYF. Together with reference TRBV7-3 and TRBJ2-3, the CDR3 gives the full variable domain: GAGVSQTPSNKVTEKGKYVELRCDPISGHTALYWYRQSLGQGPEFLIYFQGTGAADDSGLPNDRFFAVRPEGSVSTLKIQRTERGDSAVYLCASSLAGGPFPDTQYFGPGTRLTVL.